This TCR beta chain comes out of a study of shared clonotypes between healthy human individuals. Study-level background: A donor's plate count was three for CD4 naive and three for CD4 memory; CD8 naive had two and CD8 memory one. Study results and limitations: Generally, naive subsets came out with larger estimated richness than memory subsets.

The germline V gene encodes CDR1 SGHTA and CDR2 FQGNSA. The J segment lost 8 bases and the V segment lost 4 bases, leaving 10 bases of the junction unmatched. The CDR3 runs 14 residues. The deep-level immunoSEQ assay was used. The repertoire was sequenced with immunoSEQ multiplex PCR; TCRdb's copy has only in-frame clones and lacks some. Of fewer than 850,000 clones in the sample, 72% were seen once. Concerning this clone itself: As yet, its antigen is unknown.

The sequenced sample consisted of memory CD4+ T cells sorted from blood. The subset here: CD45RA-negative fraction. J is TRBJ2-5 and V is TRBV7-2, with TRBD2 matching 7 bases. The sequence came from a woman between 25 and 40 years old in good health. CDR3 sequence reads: CASSSYISGRTQYF. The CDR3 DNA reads TGTGCCAGCAGCTCCTACATTAGCGGGCGAACCCAGTACTTC.